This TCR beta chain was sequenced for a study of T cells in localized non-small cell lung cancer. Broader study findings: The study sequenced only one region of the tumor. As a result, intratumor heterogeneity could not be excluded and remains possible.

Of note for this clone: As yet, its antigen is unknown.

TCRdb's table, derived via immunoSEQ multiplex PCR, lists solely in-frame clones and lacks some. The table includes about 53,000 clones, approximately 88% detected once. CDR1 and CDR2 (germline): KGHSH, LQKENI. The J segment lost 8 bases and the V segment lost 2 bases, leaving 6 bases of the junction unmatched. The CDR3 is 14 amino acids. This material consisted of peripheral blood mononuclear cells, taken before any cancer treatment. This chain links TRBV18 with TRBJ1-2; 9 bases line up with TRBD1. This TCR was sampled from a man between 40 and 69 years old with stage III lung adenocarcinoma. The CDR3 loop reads CASSPGTGQGGYTF. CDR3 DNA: TGTGCCAGCTCACCAGGGACAGGGCAAGGCGGCTACACCTTC.